A selection of T cell receptor beta chains follows, all from one sample in a study of glioma-infiltrating T cells. Each CDR3 protein gets one entry after TCRdb re-called the multiplex PCR reads with MiXCR. The sample has about 93,000 distinct CDR3 sequences; approximately 42% are singletons. Specimen: glioma tissue, nonneoplastic brain tissue, or PBMCs (not recorded which). The receptors come from a human donor with low-grade glioma or glioblastoma, undergoing nonglioma brain surgery, or in good health (not recorded which). Each CDR3 is given with its conserved first and last residue. Fields, in order: V gene, clone size, D gene, CDR3 protein. D genes are given only for firm matches. Size values are once, few and many counts, or a class for expanded clones, and some rows have none.

>TRBV20-1|many|TRBD1
CSAPHGYRGSTTGELFF
>TRBV20-1|NA|TRBD1
CSAKTGDNYGYTF
>TRBV29-1|few|TRBD1
CSVLISGQNNSPLHF
>TRBV18|many|TRBD1
CASSRRQGTQETQYF
>TRBV9|many|NA
CASSSRTLTQYF
>TRBV18|NA|NA
CASSPDRLGSNQPKRF
>TRBV6-1|NA|TRBD1
CASSGQGVFEQYF
>TRBV7-8|many|NA
CASSPRVARAEAFF
>TRBV10-3|many|TRBD2
CAIRLAAVNEQFF
>TRBV4-1|many|NA
CASSLLGSPGSTEAFF
>TRBV5-6|NA|NA
CASSLEGRRNYGYTF
>TRBV6-1|NA|TRBD2
CASSSLAGATDTQYF
>TRBV6-5|NA|NA
CASSYPMFVETQYF
>TRBV29-1|many|NA
CSVAGYSYEQYF
>TRBV5-6|few|TRBD2
CASSFLLAGGNNEQFF
>TRBV4-3|NA|NA
CASSLVLDSYNEQFF
>TRBV24-1|many|NA
CATSDPGPGSNEQYF
>TRBV19|few|NA
CASKRGGYTGELFF
>TRBV19|many|NA
CASSIVLVSGNTIYF
>TRBV28|many|NA
CASSLGSRNRNRETQYF
>TRBV14|many|TRBD1
CASSRDSTYGYTF
>TRBV6-2/TRBV6-3|NA|TRBD1
CASGSGQGAGGAAGELFF
>TRBV5-4|many|NA
CASSLTGHSYNEQFF
>TRBV4-1|NA|NA
CASSLRGWWSTDTQYF
>TRBV6-2/TRBV6-3|NA|NA
CASSFGEGGQETQYF
>TRBV20-1|many|TRBD2
CSARNAGGFEQYF
>TRBV6-2/TRBV6-3|NA|TRBD1
CASSFYTGTGMETQYF